The 24 T cell receptor beta chains given below trace back to one sample, sequenced in a study of blood T cell repertoires in COVID-19. Assay: immunoSEQ multiplex PCR; the TCRdb copy retains only in-frame clones and omits some. The profile shows about 230,000 clones, nearly 90% of them singletons. Input material: peripheral blood. Source of these receptors: a woman under 30 who had recovered from COVID-19.

The chain joins TRBV2 to TRBJ1-1, with TRBD1 as a possible D gene (5 bases). V gave up 6 bases and J gave up 11 bases, with 16 bases separating them. In germline, CDR1 is SNHLY, CDR2 FYNNEI. The CDR3 has 12 residues. The CDR3 reads CASSDDRKGAFF. The CDR3 bases are TGTGCCAGCAGCGACGATAGAAAGGGGGCTTTCTTT.

The V gene is TRBV9, the J gene TRBJ1-3; a weak D match, TRBD1 (5 bases). The CDR3 runs to 13 residues. V was pared by 4 bases and J by 4 bases, with 9 bases between. Germline CDR1 reads SGDLS; CDR2 reads YYNGEE. The CDR3 spells CASSPPGGNTIYF. Written as DNA, the CDR3 is TGTGCCAGCAGCCCCCCAGGGGGAAACACCATATATTTT.

The chain carries TRBV7-2 and TRBJ2-7, with a tentative D call TRBD1 (6 bases). CDR3 length: 16 amino acids. Trimming removed 5 bases at V and 4 bases at J, with 21 bases between. CDR1 and CDR2 (germline): SGHTA, FQGNSA. The CDR3 nucleotides are TGTGCCAGCAGCCTGGGCCCCGGGCAGGGGAGATACGAGCAGTACTTC. Encoded protein: CASSLGPGQGRYEQYF.

This chain links TRBV5-6 with TRBJ2-1, with 8 nucleotides matching TRBD1. The germline gives CDR1 SGHDT, CDR2 YYEEEE. The CDR3 contains 12 residues. Trimming took 4 bases from V and 12 from J; bases not matched to a gene: 6. CDR3 sequence: CASSATGVVQFF. CDR3 sequence (DNA): TGTGCCAGCAGCGCGACAGGGGTCGTGCAGTTCTTC.

The CDR3 reads CAWSKVQGDQPQHF. The CDR3 nucleotides are TGTGCCTGGAGTAAGGTGCAGGGGGATCAGCCCCAGCATTTT. V gene TRBV30 combines with J gene TRBJ1-5, with 7 bases matching TRBD1. Losses at the gene ends were 2 bases for V and 5 bases for J; bases not matched to a gene: 6. CDR1 is GTSNPN and CDR2 is SVGIG in the germline V gene (reference sequence). This CDR3 is built from 14 residues. Full variable domain (remainder filled in from reference TRBV30 and TRBJ1-5): SQTIHQWPATLVQPVGSPLSLECTVEGTSNPNLYWYRQAAGRGLQLLFYSVGIGQISSEVPQNLSASRPQDRQFILSSKKLLLSDSGFYLCAWSKVQGDQPQHFGDGTRLSIL.

In its sample, this clone was seen once. The rearrangement uses TRBV7-9 and TRBJ2-5, with D unresolved. Trimming left V 7 bases short and J 5 bases short, with 17 bases between. The germline gives CDR1 SEHNR, CDR2 FQNEAQ (reference sequence). This CDR3 comprises 14 residues. In nucleotides, the CDR3 is TGTGCCAGCAAACCGTTCCCTTCCCGGGAGACCCAGTACTTC. This translates into CASKPFPSRETQYF.

The chain has TRBV29-1 and TRBJ1-3; TRBD1 agrees at 7 bases. The CDR3 length is 14 residues. In germline, CDR1 is SQVTM, CDR2 ANQGSEA. With V trimmed by 6 bases and J by 0 bases, 5 bases remained unmatched. The CDR3 spells CSVTGVASGNTIYF. The CDR3 DNA reads TGCAGCGTCACAGGGGTAGCCTCTGGAAACACCATATATTTT.

This chain joins TRBV19 and TRBJ1-6, with 7 bases identical to TRBD1. The J segment lost 8 bases and the V segment lost 5 bases, leaving 6 bases of the junction unmatched. The CDR3 consists of 14 residues. CDR1 is LNHDA, CDR2 SQIVND, per germline (reference sequence). The CDR3 spells CASSVTGEDSPLHF. DNA of the CDR3: TGTGCCAGTAGTGTTACAGGGGAGGATTCACCCCTCCACTTT.

Note on this clone: The sample carries other DNA sequences with the same CDR3. CDR3 DNA sequence: TGTGCCAGCTCACCGGGACTAGCGGGAAACTACAATGAGCAGTTCTTC. It specifies CASSPGLAGNYNEQFF. The chain links TRBV18 to TRBJ2-1; 13 positions match TRBD2. CDR1 KGHSH and CDR2 LQKENI come from the germline V gene. The CDR3 totals 16 residues. V lost 3 bases to trimming and J lost 3 bases; unmatched junction nucleotides: 2.

The V call is TRBV6-6, the J call TRBJ1-1, with D perhaps TRBD1 (6 bases). The V end lost 2 bases, the J end lost 5 bases, and 12 bases lay between the germline ends. There are 14 residues in the CDR3. The germline gives CDR1 MNHNY, CDR2 SVGAGI (reference sequence). CDR3 in amino acids: CASSYVGGQTEAFF. The CDR3 coding sequence is TGTGCCAGCAGTTACGTCGGGGGGCAGACTGAAGCTTTCTTT.

The rearrangement uses TRBV5-3 and TRBJ2-4; D is perhaps TRBD2 (6 bases). TRBV5-3 is an open reading frame, and its role is uncertain. This CDR3 has 14 amino acids. The germline V and J ends were trimmed by 4 bases and 0 bases, with 8 bases remaining between them. CDR3 sequence reads: CARSTGVAKNIQYF. CDR3 in DNA: TGTGCCAGAAGCACGGGGGTAGCCAAAAACATTCAGTACTTC.

CDR3 DNA: TGTGCCACCAGCAGAGATCTGGGGGGAGTGGCGAAGTTCTTC. It encodes CATSRDLGGVAKFF. The chain is built from TRBV15 and TRBJ2-1; D possibly corresponds to TRBD2 (6 bases). V dropped 0 bases and J dropped 14 bases, with 17 bases sitting between them. The CDR3 runs 14 residues. Germline-derived CDR1 and CDR2 are LNHNV and YYDKDF (reference sequence).

The chain joins TRBV29-1 to TRBJ2-7, with D possibly matching TRBD2 (6 bases). The CDR3 is made up of 13 amino acids. Germline V CDR1 and CDR2: SQVTM, ANQGSEA. Trimming left V 0 bases short and J 3 bases short, with 9 bases between. Written as DNA, the CDR3 is TGCAGCGTTGAAGAGGGAGGCGGCTACGAGCAGTACTTC. It translates to CSVEEGGGYEQYF.

This clone was seen only a few times. This chain links TRBV25-1 with TRBJ2-5; D gene uncertain. CDR3 size: 13 residues. The V end lost 4 bases, the J end lost 5 bases, and 11 bases lay between the germline ends. Germline V lookup: CDR1 MGHDK, CDR2 SYGVNS. The CDR3 sequence is CASSGRISETQYF. DNA of the CDR3: TGTGCCAGCAGTGGCAGGATCTCGGAGACCCAGTACTTC.

The J gene is TRBJ2-3, the V gene TRBV3-1 (or the pseudogene TRBV3-2), with 10 positions matching TRBD1. Unmatched junction bases numbered 8, after V lost 4 bases and J lost 4 bases. Looked up from germline, CDR1 is LGHDT and CDR2 is YNNKEL (reference sequence). This CDR3 is 16 amino acids long. The CDR3 here is CASSPGQGWGADTQYF. The CDR3 DNA is TGTGCCAGCAGCCCGGGACAGGGGTGGGGAGCAGATACGCAGTATTTT.

The V call is TRBV2, the J call TRBJ2-5; possible D gene TRBD2, 6 bases. Trimming stripped 4 bases from V and 7 bases from J, with 19 bases between. CDR3 size: 15 residues. Per the germline V gene, CDR1 is SNHLY and CDR2 is FYNNEI. The CDR3 loop reads CASSAARRGKTTQYF. DNA of the CDR3: TGTGCCAGCAGTGCCGCCAGGCGGGGCAAAACGACCCAGTACTTC.

The genes are TRBV25-1 and TRBJ2-5; 9 nucleotides line up with TRBD1. The CDR3 is 15 amino acids. Losses at the gene ends were 2 bases for V and 5 bases for J; bases not matched to a gene: 6. The germline CDR1 and CDR2 sequences are MGHDK and SYGVNS. This chain's CDR3 is CASSEGTGYLETQYF. The DNA for the CDR3 is TGTGCCAGCAGTGAAGGGACAGGGTATCTGGAGACCCAGTACTTC.

The rearrangement uses TRBV30 and TRBJ2-4; a weak D match, TRBD2 (6 bases). The germline V and J ends were trimmed by 2 bases and 0 bases, with 8 bases remaining between them. Germline V gives CDR1 GTSNPN, CDR2 SVGIG (reference sequence). This CDR3 is built from 14 residues. The CDR3 is CAWSPGLAKNIQYF. The CDR3 DNA reads as TGTGCCTGGAGTCCGGGACTAGCCAAAAACATTCAGTACTTC.

This clone appeared a few times. V and J are TRBV18 and TRBJ1-5; possibly TRBD1 for D (5 bases). The CDR3 runs to 14 residues. V shed 5 bases and J shed 5 bases, with 13 bases lying between them. Germline V gene data show CDR1 as KGHSH and CDR2 as LQKENI. The DNA for the CDR3 is TGTGCCAGCTCAGAAGCCAGGGTCCATCAGCCCCAGCATTTT. Protein: CASSEARVHQPQHF.

The chain links TRBV27 to TRBJ2-7, with TRBD2 as a possible D gene (6 bases). V shed 8 bases and J shed 1 base, with 12 bases lying between them. The CDR3 is 13 residues long. Per the germline V gene, CDR1 is MNHEY and CDR2 is SMNVEV (reference sequence). In DNA form, the CDR3 reads TGTGCCAGCCGCGGGACTGTTTCCTACGAGCAGTACTTC. This codes for CASRGTVSYEQYF.

The chain links TRBV21-1 to TRBJ2-7; the DNA was not compared with TRBD1, the D call given in the table. TRBV21-1 represents a pseudogene. The CDR3 runs 22 residues. The CDR3 DNA reads TGTGCCAGCAGCAAAGCGCTCAGTTTTCGCCCCGGACAGGGTCGTGGATCCTACGAGCAGTACTTC. Its protein product is CASSKALSFRPGQGRGSYEQYF.

The chain is built from TRBV18 and TRBJ2-3; 7 nucleotides align to TRBD1. V was pared by 3 bases and J by 1 base, with 7 bases of the junction left unmatched. Germline assignment: CDR1 KGHSH and CDR2 LQKENI. The CDR3 sequence is 16 residues long. For the CDR3, the DNA is TGTGCCAGCTCACCGCCGAAGGGGGCTGGCACAGATACGCAGTATTTT. Protein: CASSPPKGAGTDTQYF.

This chain links TRBV9 with TRBJ1-5; D unresolved. Trimming left V 0 bases short and J 2 bases short, with 9 bases between. CDR1 is SGDLS and CDR2 is YYNGEE in the germline V gene. The CDR3 loop spans 15 amino acids. The CDR3: CASSVGSSGNQPQHF. In nucleotides, the CDR3 is TGTGCCAGCAGCGTAGGGTCCAGCGGCAATCAGCCCCAGCATTTT.

The chain carries TRBV6-5 and TRBJ2-1; possible D gene TRBD2, 5 bases. Looked up from germline, CDR1 is MNHEY and CDR2 is SVGAGI. The CDR3 sequence is 15 residues long. V lost 2 bases to trimming and J lost 2 bases, with 10 bases between them. CDR3 bases: TGTGCCAGCAGTTACACAACCGGGGCCTACAATGAGCAGTTCTTC. It translates to CASSYTTGAYNEQFF.